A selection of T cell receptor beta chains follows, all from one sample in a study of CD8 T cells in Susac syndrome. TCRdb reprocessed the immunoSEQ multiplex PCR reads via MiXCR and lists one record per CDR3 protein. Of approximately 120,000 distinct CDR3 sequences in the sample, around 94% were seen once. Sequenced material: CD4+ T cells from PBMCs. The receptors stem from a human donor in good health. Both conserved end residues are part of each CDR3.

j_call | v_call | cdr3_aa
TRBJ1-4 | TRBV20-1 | CSASPPQTNEKLFF
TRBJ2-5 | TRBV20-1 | CSARRQQETQYF
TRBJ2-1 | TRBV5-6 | CASSFDNEQFF
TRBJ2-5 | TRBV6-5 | CASTPPGTETQYF
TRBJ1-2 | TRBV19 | CASNSGTPEAYRYTF
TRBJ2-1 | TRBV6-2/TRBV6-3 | CASSYSKAGSYNEQFF
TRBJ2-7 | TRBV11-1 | CASSFYGPTYEQYF
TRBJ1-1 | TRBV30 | CAWAPRGGTEAFF
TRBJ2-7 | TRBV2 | CASSEFGPGRSYEQYF
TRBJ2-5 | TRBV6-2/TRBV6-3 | CASRQGGETQYF
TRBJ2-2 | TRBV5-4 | CASSSPVMAGVSTGELFF
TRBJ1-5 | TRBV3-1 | CASSQGPYGQPQHF
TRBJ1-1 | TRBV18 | CASSLRANTEAFF
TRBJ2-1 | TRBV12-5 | CASGLGGLAGKEQFF
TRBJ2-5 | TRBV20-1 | CSAIRERIQYF
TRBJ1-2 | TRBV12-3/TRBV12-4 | CASSLRPRGPVGYTF
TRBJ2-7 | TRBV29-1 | CSVAAGAGWVEQYF
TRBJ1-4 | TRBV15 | CATSRAPTATNEKLFF
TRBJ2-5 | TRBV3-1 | CASSERGARTETQYF
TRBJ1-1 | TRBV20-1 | CSARAGQGNTEAFF
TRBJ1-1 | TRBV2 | CASSLAGPVEAFF
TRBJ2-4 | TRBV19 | CATRDRANLNIQYF
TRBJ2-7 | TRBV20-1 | CSAIRDRRPVEQYF
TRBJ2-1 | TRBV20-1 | CSAPGASGRQEQFF
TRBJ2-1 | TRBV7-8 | CASSLGANRGRIYNEQFF
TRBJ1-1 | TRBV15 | CATSRDQPSEVGF
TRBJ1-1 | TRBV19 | CASSDRGLNTEAFF
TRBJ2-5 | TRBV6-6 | CASSLEFRETQYF
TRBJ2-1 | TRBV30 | CASIFSGTLGDNEQFF
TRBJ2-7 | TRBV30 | CAWKGQLRSYEQYF
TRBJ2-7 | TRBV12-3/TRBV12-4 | CASSSGTGNIYEQYF
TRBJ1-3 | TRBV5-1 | CASSLGPGASSGNTIYF
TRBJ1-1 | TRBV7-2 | CASSGRQRGETEAFF
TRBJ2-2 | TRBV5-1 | CASSTGGVAGELFF
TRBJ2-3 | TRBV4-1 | CASSQGSSGRGADTQYF
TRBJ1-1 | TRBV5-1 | CASSIDGVSTEAFF
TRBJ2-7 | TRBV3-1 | CASSRQDGGHYEQYF
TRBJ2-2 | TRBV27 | CASSSPLSVGELFF
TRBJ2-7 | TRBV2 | CAAGRSTYEQYF
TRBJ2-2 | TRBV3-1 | CASSPVNTGELFF